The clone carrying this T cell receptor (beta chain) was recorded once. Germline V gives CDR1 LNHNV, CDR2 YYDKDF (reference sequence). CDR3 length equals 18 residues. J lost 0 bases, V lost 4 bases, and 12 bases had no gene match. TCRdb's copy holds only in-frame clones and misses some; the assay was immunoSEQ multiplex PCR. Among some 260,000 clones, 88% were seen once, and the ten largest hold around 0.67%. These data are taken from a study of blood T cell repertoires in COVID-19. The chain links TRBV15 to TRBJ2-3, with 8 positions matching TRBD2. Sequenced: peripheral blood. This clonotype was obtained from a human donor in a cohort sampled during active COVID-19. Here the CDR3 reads CATSTRPKAGASTDTQYF. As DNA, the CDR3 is TGTGCCACCAGCACTCGTCCCAAAGCGGGGGCGAGCACAGATACGCAGTATTTT.